A selection of T cell receptor beta chains follows, all from one sample in a study of T cell responses to AZD1222 COVID-19 vaccine. The data were produced by immunoSEQ multiplex PCR, yet TCRdb's version contains in-frame clones alone and is incomplete. There are about 120,000 clones in the sample; roughly nine tenths occur only once, and over 1.5% lies in the top ten. The sequencing here drew on peripheral blood, taken on day 0 of AZD1222 vaccination. Receptors were obtained from an adult in good health. Each CDR3 is given with its conserved first and last residue. D genes are given only for firm matches. Size tells how often a clone was seen (once, few, many) or the class of an expanded clone, and some rows leave it out.

J,D,V,size,CDR3,DNA
TRBJ2-3,NA,TRBV5-5,NA,CASSLEPTSTDTQYF,TGTGCCAGCAGCTTGGAACCGACCAGCACAGATACGCAGTATTTT
TRBJ1-2,NA,TRBV5-6,NA,CASSLGYRADDTF,TGTGCCAGCAGCTTGGGGTACAGGGCCGACGACACCTTC
TRBJ1-2,NA,TRBV24-1,NA,CATSESDNYGYTF,TGTGCCACCAGTGAGAGTGATAACTATGGCTACACCTTC
TRBJ1-1,TRBD1,TRBV4-1,NA,CASSQADRGSTEAFF,TGCGCCAGCAGCCAAGCCGACAGGGGTAGCACTGAAGCTTTCTTT
TRBJ1-5,NA,TRBV3-1/TRBV3-2,NA,CASSLSGTSSNQPQHF,TGTGCCAGCAGTCTATCCGGGACAAGTAGCAATCAGCCCCAGCATTTT
TRBJ1-4,TRBD1,TRBV7-2,NA,CASSWTGASEKLFF,TGTGCCAGCAGCTGGACAGGGGCTAGTGAAAAACTGTTTTTT
TRBJ1-6,TRBD1,TRBV7-2,NA,CASTFRGRGNSPLHF,TGTGCCAGCACCTTCAGGGGGCGGGGTAATTCACCCCTCCACTTT
TRBJ2-5,NA,TRBV5-1,NA,CASSLGDRETQYF,TGCGCCAGCAGCTTGGGAGACAGAGAGACCCAGTACTTC
TRBJ1-1,NA,TRBV5-1,NA,CASSLTGPLNTEAFF,TGCGCCAGCAGCCTCACGGGACCCTTGAACACTGAAGCTTTCTTT
TRBJ2-5,NA,TRBV11-1,NA,CASRGRPAQETQYF,TGTGCCAGCAGGGGCAGGCCCGCCCAAGAGACCCAGTACTTC
TRBJ1-1,NA,TRBV7-3,NA,CASSRQVDTEAFF,TGTGCCAGCTCTCGACAGGTGGACACTGAAGCTTTCTTT
TRBJ2-6,NA,TRBV5-1,NA,CASSLTGALFGANVLTF,TGCGCCAGCAGCTTAACGGGGGCGCTTTTTGGGGCCAACGTCCTGACTTTC
TRBJ1-2,TRBD1,TRBV3-1/TRBV3-2,NA,CASSQAPGQSYGYTF,TGTGCCAGCAGCCAAGCACCGGGACAGAGCTATGGCTACACCTTC
TRBJ1-1,NA,TRBV19,NA,CVSTALWNTEAFF,TGTGTTTCGACTGCCCTTTGGAACACTGAAGCTTTCTTT
TRBJ2-5,TRBD2,TRBV15,NA,CATSRPGPGGTQYF,TGTGCCACCAGCAGACCAGGGCCGGGGGGGACCCAGTACTTC
TRBJ2-1,NA,TRBV7-2,NA,CASSLAPGTYNEQFF,TGTGCCAGCAGCTTGGCGCCTGGGACCTACAATGAGCAGTTCTTC
TRBJ2-4,NA,TRBV30,few,CAWGAKNIQYF,TGTGCCTGGGGAGCCAAAAACATTCAGTACTTC
TRBJ2-5,NA,TRBV6-2/TRBV6-3,few,CASSGQPRVETQYF,TGTGCCAGCAGTGGACAGCCTCGGGTGGAGACCCAGTACTTC
TRBJ1-3,NA,TRBV14,NA,CASTRWGGLSGNTIYF,TGTGCCAGCACCCGTTGGGGGGGACTCTCTGGAAACACCATATATTTT
TRBJ1-2,TRBD1,TRBV4-3,NA,CASSQDSGTGGGYTF,TGCGCCAGCAGCCAAGATTCCGGGACAGGGGGTGGCTACACCTTC
TRBJ2-1,NA,TRBV24-1,NA,CATESGASDEQFF,TGTGCCACGGAGTCCGGGGCAAGCGATGAGCAGTTCTTC
TRBJ1-1,NA,TRBV19,NA,CASSYRMWHTSNTEAFF,TGTGCCAGTAGTTATAGGATGTGGCACACCTCGAACACTGAAGCTTTCTTT
TRBJ2-3,NA,TRBV11-2,NA,CASSLQPGPVRDTQYF,TGTGCCAGCAGCTTACAACCGGGACCCGTGCGCGATACGCAGTATTTT
TRBJ1-2,TRBD1,TRBV5-4,NA,CASRPGTGVDYGYTF,TGTGCCAGCCGCCCCGGGACAGGGGTTGACTATGGCTACACCTTC
TRBJ1-3,TRBD1,TRBV9,once,CASSVLEGAGGNTIYF,TGTGCCAGCAGCGTATTAGAGGGGGCCGGTGGAAACACCATATATTTT
TRBJ1-1,TRBD1,TRBV5-1,NA,CASSLTGATEAFF,TGCGCCAGCAGCTTGACAGGGGCCACTGAAGCTTTCTTT
TRBJ1-5,TRBD1,TRBV2,once,CASSEEQGIGSNQPQHF,TGTGCCAGCAGTGAAGAACAGGGGATAGGTAGCAATCAGCCCCAGCATTTT
TRBJ1-4,NA,TRBV7-6,NA,CASSLAREGNEKLFF,TGTGCCAGCAGCTTAGCGCGGGAGGGGAATGAAAAACTGTTTTTT
TRBJ1-4,TRBD1,TRBV5-1,NA,CASSPGQNEKLFF,TGCGCCAGCAGCCCGGGACAGAATGAAAAACTGTTTTTT
TRBJ1-2,NA,TRBV6-2/TRBV6-3,NA,CASSPLEGYGYTF,TGTGCCAGCAGTCCATTAGAGGGGTATGGCTACACCTTC
TRBJ1-1,NA,TRBV4-1,NA,CASSQTGTRGAEAFF,TGCGCCAGCAGCCAAACAGGGACAAGGGGCGCTGAAGCTTTCTTT
TRBJ1-2,NA,TRBV7-9,NA,CASSSGRTSGGYGYTF,TGTGCCAGCAGCTCGGGTCGGACCTCCGGCGGGTATGGCTACACCTTC
TRBJ2-1,NA,TRBV18,NA,CASSPGLGIDGEQFF,TGTGCCAGCTCACCGGGGTTGGGTATCGACGGTGAGCAGTTCTTC
TRBJ1-1,TRBD1,TRBV15,NA,CATSRDPPDPDRGTEAFF,TGTGCCACCAGCAGAGACCCCCCCGACCCAGACAGGGGCACTGAAGCTTTCTTT
TRBJ1-4,NA,TRBV20-1,NA,CSASVETGTYEKLFF,TGCAGTGCTAGTGTCGAAACAGGCACTTATGAAAAACTGTTTTTT
TRBJ1-3,NA,TRBV19,once,CASSQTGGNTIYF,TGTGCCAGTAGTCAAACAGGGGGAAACACCATATATTTT
TRBJ1-2,NA,TRBV6-4,NA,CASSSGRGYGGYTF,TGTGCCAGCAGCTCCGGACGGGGTTACGGGGGCTACACCTTC
TRBJ1-1,TRBD1,TRBV24-1,NA,CATSDPGQGNTEAFF,TGTGCCACCAGTGACCCGGGACAGGGGAACACTGAAGCTTTCTTT
TRBJ1-5,TRBD1,TRBV4-1,NA,CASSQKPGTVSNQPQHF,TGCGCCAGCAGCCAAAAGCCCGGGACAGTGAGCAATCAGCCCCAGCATTTT
TRBJ2-7,TRBD2,TRBV2,NA,CASSGGLGGMGYEQYF,TGTGCCAGCAGCGGAGGTTTGGGAGGGATGGGATACGAGCAGTACTTC
TRBJ1-6,NA,TRBV5-4,NA,CASSLDRASNNSPLHF,TGTGCCAGCAGCTTGGACAGGGCATCGAATAATTCACCCCTCCACTTT
TRBJ2-3,NA,TRBV6-6,NA,CASSYSAGNRDTQYF,TGTGCCAGCAGTTACTCGGCAGGTAATCGAGATACGCAGTATTTT
TRBJ1-5,NA,TRBV9,NA,CASSVTDSNQPQHF,TGTGCCAGCAGCGTAACTGACAGCAATCAGCCCCAGCATTTT
TRBJ1-1,NA,TRBV19,NA,CASRVQPPNSNTEAFF,TGTGCCAGTAGAGTGCAACCCCCGAACTCAAACACTGAAGCTTTCTTT
TRBJ1-5,NA,TRBV30,NA,CAWGKGQSPTRNQPQHF,TGTGCCTGGGGGAAAGGGCAGTCTCCTACTCGCAATCAGCCCCAGCATTTT
TRBJ1-1,TRBD1,TRBV5-4,NA,CASSWDPGTASAAFF,TGTGCCAGCAGCTGGGACCCCGGGACAGCTAGTGCAGCTTTCTTT
TRBJ1-5,NA,TRBV12-3/TRBV12-4,NA,CASSPGGPQHF,TGTGCCAGCAGCCCCGGGGGGCCCCAGCATTTT
TRBJ2-1,TRBD2,TRBV11-2,NA,CASSLAGTSGRENEQFF,TGTGCCAGCAGCTTGGCCGGGACTAGCGGGAGGGAGAATGAGCAGTTCTTC